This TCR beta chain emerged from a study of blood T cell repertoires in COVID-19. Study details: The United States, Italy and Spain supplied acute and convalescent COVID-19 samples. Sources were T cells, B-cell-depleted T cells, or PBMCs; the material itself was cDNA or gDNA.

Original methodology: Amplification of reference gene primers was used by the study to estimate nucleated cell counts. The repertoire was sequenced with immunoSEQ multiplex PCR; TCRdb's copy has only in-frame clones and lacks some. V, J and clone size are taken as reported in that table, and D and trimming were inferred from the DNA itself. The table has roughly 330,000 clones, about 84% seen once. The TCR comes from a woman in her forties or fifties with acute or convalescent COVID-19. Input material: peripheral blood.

For the CDR3, the DNA is TGCGCCAGCAGCCTCCTATTTCAGGAGGGGATGTACTTC. Protein sequence: CASSLLFQEGMYF. The chain is built from TRBV5-1 and TRBJ2-7; perhaps TRBD2 as D (6 bases). This CDR3 is 13 amino acids long. Germline CDR1 and CDR2: SGHRS and YFSETQ. Trimming stripped 4 bases from V and 12 bases from J, with 20 bases between. Based on the CDR3 plus reference TRBV5-1 and TRBJ2-7, the full variable domain is KAGVTQTPRYLIKTRGQQVTLSCSPISGHRSVSWYQQTPGQGLQFLFEYFSETQRNKGNFPGRFSGRQFSNSRSEMNVSTLELGDSALYLCASSLLFQEGMYFGPGTRLTVT.